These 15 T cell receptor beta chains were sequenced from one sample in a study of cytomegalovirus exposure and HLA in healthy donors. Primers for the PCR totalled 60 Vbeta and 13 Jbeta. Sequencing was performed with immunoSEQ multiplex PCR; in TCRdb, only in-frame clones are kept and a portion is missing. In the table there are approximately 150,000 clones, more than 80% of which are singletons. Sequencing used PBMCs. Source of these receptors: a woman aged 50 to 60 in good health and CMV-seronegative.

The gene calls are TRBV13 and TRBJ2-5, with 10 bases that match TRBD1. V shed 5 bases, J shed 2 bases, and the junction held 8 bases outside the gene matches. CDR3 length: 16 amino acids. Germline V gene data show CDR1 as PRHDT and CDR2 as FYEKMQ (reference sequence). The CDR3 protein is CASSRRDRGNQETQYF. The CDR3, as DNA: TGTGCCAGCAGCAGGCGGGACAGGGGTAATCAAGAGACCCAGTACTTC.

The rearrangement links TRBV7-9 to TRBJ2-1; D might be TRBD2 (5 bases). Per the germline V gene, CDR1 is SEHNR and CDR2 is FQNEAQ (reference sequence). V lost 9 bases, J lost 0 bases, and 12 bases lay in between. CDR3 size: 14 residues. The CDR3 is CASPGISSYNEQFF. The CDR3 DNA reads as TGTGCCAGTCCCGGGATAAGCTCCTACAATGAGCAGTTCTTC.

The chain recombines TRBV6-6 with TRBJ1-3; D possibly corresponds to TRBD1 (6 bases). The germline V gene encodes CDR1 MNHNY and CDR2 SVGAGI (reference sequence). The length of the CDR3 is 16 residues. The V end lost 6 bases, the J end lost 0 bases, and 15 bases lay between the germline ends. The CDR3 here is CASSPNPGASGNTIYF. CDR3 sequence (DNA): TGTGCCAGCAGCCCCAACCCAGGGGCCTCTGGAAACACCATATATTTT.

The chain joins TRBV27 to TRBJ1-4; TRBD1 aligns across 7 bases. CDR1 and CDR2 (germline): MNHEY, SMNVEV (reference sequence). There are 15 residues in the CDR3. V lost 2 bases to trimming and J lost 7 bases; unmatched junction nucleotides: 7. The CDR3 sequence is CASSLRQGMGEKLFF. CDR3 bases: TGTGCCAGCAGTTTACGACAGGGTATGGGTGAAAAACTGTTTTTT. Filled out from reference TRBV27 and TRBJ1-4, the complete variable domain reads EAQVTQNPRYLITVTGKKLTVTCSQNMNHEYMSWYRQDPGLGLRQIYYSMNVEVTDKGDVPEGYKVSRKEKRNFPLILESPSPNQTSLYFCASSLRQGMGEKLFFGSGTQLSVL.

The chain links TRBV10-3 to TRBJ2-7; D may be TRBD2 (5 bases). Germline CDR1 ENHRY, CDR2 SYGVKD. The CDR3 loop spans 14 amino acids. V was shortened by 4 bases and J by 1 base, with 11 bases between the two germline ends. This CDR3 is CAISARGGSYEQYF. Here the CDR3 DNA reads TGTGCCATCAGTGCTCGCGGAGGATCCTACGAGCAGTACTTC.

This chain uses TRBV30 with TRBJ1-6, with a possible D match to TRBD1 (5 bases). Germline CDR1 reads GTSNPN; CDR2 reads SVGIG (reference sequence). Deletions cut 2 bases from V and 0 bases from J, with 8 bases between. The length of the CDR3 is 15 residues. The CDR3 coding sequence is TGTGCCTGGAGTCAGGGTAGCTCCTATAATTCACCCCTCCACTTT. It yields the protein CAWSQGSSYNSPLHF.

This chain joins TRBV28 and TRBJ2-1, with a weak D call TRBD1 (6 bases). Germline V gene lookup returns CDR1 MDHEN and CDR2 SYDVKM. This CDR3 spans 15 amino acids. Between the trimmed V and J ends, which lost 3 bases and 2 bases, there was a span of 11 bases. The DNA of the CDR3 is TGTGCCAGCAGTTTGGCCAGGGGAGCCTACAATGAGCAGTTCTTC. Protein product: CASSLARGAYNEQFF.

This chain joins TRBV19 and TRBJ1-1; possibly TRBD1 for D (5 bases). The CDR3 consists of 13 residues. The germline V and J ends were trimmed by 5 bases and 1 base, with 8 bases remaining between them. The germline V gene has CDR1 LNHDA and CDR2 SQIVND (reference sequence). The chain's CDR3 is CASSSRANTEAFF. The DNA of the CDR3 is TGTGCCAGTAGTTCCAGGGCGAACACTGAAGCTTTCTTT.

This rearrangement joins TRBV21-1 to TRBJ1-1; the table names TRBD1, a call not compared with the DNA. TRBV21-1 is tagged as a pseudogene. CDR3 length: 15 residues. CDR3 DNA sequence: TGTGCCAGCAGCGCTATGACAGGGTTCAACACTGAAGCTTTCTTT. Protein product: CASSAMTGFNTEAFF.

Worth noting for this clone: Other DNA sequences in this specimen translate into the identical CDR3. For the CDR3, the DNA is TGTGCCAGCAGTCAAGGGGGACAGGGTAGTTCTCGGGTATGGTTCTTC. It translates to CASSQGGQGSSRVWFF. This sequence joins TRBV7-2 and TRBJ2-1; 9 nucleotides line up with TRBD1. The CDR3 extends over 16 amino acids. J lost 15 bases, V lost 6 bases, and 21 bases had no gene match. Germline CDR1 is SGHTA and CDR2 is FQGNSA.

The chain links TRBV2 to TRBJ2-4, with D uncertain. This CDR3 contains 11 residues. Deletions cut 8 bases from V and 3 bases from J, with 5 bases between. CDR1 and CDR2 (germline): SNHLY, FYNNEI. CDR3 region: CASQDKNIQYF. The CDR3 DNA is TGTGCCAGCCAGGACAAAAACATTCAGTACTTC. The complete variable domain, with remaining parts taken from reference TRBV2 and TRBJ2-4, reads EPEVTQTPSHQVTQMGQEVILRCVPISNHLYFYWYRQILGQKVEFLVSFYNNEISEKSEIFDDQFSVERPDGSNFTLKIRSTKLEDSAMYFCASQDKNIQYFGAGTRLSVL.

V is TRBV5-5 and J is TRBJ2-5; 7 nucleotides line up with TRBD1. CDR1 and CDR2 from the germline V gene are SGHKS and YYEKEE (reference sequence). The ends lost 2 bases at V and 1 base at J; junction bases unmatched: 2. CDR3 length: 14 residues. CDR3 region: CASSFRDSQETQYF. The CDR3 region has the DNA TGTGCCAGCAGCTTCCGGGACAGCCAAGAGACCCAGTACTTC.

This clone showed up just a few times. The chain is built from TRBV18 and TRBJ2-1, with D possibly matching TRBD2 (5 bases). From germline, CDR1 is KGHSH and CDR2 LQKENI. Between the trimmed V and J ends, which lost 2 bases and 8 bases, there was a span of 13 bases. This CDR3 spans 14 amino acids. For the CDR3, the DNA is TGTGCCAGCTCACCAACGGCTAGCATCTATGAGCAGTTCTTC. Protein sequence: CASSPTASIYEQFF. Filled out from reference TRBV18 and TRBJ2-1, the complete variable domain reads NAGVMQNPRHLVRRRGQEARLRCSPMKGHSHVYWYRQLPEEGLKFMVYLQKENIIDESGMPKERFSAEFPKEGPSILRIQQVVRGDSAAYFCASSPTASIYEQFFGPGTRLTVL.

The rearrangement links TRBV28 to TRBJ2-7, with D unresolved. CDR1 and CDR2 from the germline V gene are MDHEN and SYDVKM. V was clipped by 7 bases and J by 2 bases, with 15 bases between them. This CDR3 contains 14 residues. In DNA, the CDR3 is TGTGCCAGCAATTTTGCAGTTGGTCCCTACGAGCAGTACTTC. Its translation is CASNFAVGPYEQYF.

The CDR3 bases are TGTGCCAGCAGCTTCGGGGTTACTAATGAAAAACTGTTTTTT. As protein: CASSFGVTNEKLFF. The V gene is TRBV11-2, the J gene TRBJ1-4; D call uncertain. This CDR3 contains 14 residues. CDR1 is SGHAT, CDR2 FQNNGV, per germline. Deletions cut 3 bases from V and 2 bases from J, with 7 bases between.